This TCR beta chain was observed in a study of blood T cell repertoires in COVID-19. In the study overall: Acute and convalescent COVID-19 samples came from the United States, Italy and Spain. In each case, the material was cDNA or gDNA derived from T cells, B-cell-depleted T cells, or PBMCs.

In the original processing: Reference gene primer amplification in the assay estimated nucleated cell counts. Method: immunoSEQ multiplex PCR; TCRdb's copy keeps in-frame clones and lacks some. The D gene and trimming were derived from the DNA, and the V and J assignments and clone size from that table. The table includes 100,000 to 150,000 clones, roughly nine tenths detected once. CDR3 length: 15 residues. V lost 4 bases and J lost 7, with 17 bases in between. Germline lookup yields CDR1 MNHEY and CDR2 SMNVEV (reference sequence). Material: peripheral blood. This receptor was identified in a man in his 70s who had recovered from COVID-19. This sequence joins TRBV27 and TRBJ2-1; possibly TRBD1 for D (6 bases). The CDR3 sequence is CASSSIRGSSNEQFF. The CDR3 region has the DNA TGTGCCAGCAGTTCCATCAGGGGTTCTTCGAATGAGCAGTTCTTC.